This TCR beta chain was recovered during a study of regulatory T cells in long-lasting Graves disease. Study context: For under 3 months, newly diagnosed Graves' patients had been taking antithyroid drugs.

This clonotype has at least ten counts. This sample's time point: newly diagnosed GD, antithyroid drugs for less than 3 months. Isolated PBMC RNA provided the starting material for the TCR library. The CDR3 length is 12 residues. Germline V gene data show CDR1 as SGHDN and CDR2 as FVKESK. Between the trimmed V and J ends, which lost 3 bases and 7 bases, there was a span of 7 bases. Construction of TCR beta libraries relied on iRepertoire HTBI primers and on Arm-PCR targeting CDR3 regions. TCRdb recomputed calls from the multiplex PCR reads with MiXCR, one row per CDR3 protein. This sample yields 450,000 to 700,000 distinct CDR3 sequences, of which approximately 13% are seen a single time; 8% to 10% belongs to the top ten. The data were also submitted as part of a second study, on T cells in Graves' hyperthyroidism and ophthalmopathy. That study reports: Exclusion criteria comprised uncontrolled infection, other autoimmune disease, pregnancy or lactation. The study used the HTBI primer set for a first-round RT-PCR of the TCR CDR3.

The sequence was collected from a man between 25 and 39 years old with Graves disease. This specimen was peripheral blood mononuclear cells (PBMCs), taken at new diagnosis, from a patient treated with antithyroid drugs. The V call is TRBV14, the J call TRBJ2-1; D is possibly TRBD2 (6 bases). CDR3 residues: CASSQGLNEQFF. The CDR3 nucleotides are TGTGCCAGCAGCCAGGGACTTAATGAGCAGTTCTTC.